The text below deals with one TCR beta chain. Its antigen is currently unknown. Assay: immunoSEQ multiplex PCR; the TCRdb copy retains only in-frame clones and omits some. The table shows more than 300,000 clones, with 80% to 90% occurring only once. This sample was included in a study of Ad26.COV2.S vaccination and SARS-CoV-2 variants. The treatment denotes: 15 to 20 received Ad26.COV2.S at low or high dose, single or two shots; about 5 received placebo; per-sample allocation not given. Sampling happened 63 days after the first vaccine or placebo injection. Notes on the study in general: Possible underestimation of total T cell responses by the TCR breadth and depth analyses was noted.

The V and J ends lost 4 bases and 2 bases respectively, with 12 bases between them. The CDR3 is 14 residues long. Germline values: CDR1 MNHEY, CDR2 SMNVEV (reference sequence). This sequence originates from a person between 18 and 60 years old who received the Ad26.COV2.S COVID-19 vaccine or a placebo. The sequences come from peripheral blood, collected in a trial of Ad26.COV2.S vaccine versus placebo. The chain joins TRBV27 to TRBJ2-7; D tentatively reads TRBD1 or TRBD2 (6 bases each). CDR3 in amino acids: CASSSRDIAYEQYF. CDR3 DNA: TGTGCCAGCAGTTCGCGGGACATCGCCTACGAGCAGTACTTC.